The sequence of this TCR beta chain was determined in a study of shared clonotypes between healthy human individuals. Broader study findings: Depth of sequencing was expected to influence donor clonotype sharing. What naive subsets generally showed was a larger estimated richness than memory subsets showed.

Produced via immunoSEQ multiplex PCR; TCRdb's table is partial and in-frame only. The table shows 2,100,000 or so clones, with approximately 94% occurring only once. Details on this clone: Its antigen is currently unknown.

V was pared by 2 bases and J by 4 bases, with 19 bases between. CDR1 SGHRS and CDR2 YFSETQ come from the germline V gene. The CDR3 extends over 18 amino acids. The clonotype originates from a man aged 18-30 years in good health. This rearrangement joins TRBV5-1 to TRBJ1-6; the D gene is possibly TRBD1 (5 bases). Source material: naive CD4+ T cells sorted from blood. Subset of the sample: CD45RA+ positively selected. DNA of the CDR3: TGCGCCAGCAGCTTTCACCACGGACACGGAGGATATAATTCACCCCTCCACTTT. The encoded protein is CASSFHHGHGGYNSPLHF.